This T cell receptor (beta chain) emerged from a study of T cells after yellow fever vaccination. Across the study: SMART-Seq v4 Ultra Low Input served to prepare low-cell-number fractions.

This clonotype was observed a few times. This CDR3 contains 13 residues. The V end lost 5 bases, the J end lost 0 bases, and 11 bases lay between the germline ends. The germline gives CDR1 DFQATT, CDR2 SNEGSKA (reference sequence). TCRdb redid the calling of the 5' RACE reads with MiXCR, one entry per CDR3 protein. The sample yields hundreds of thousands of distinct CDR3 sequences, about 12% seen once. This receptor was taken from a man younger than 40 who received the YFV17D yellow fever vaccine. The sequencing used PBMCs, collected on the day of the yellow fever booster vaccination. The chain is built from TRBV20-1 and TRBJ2-7, with D perhaps TRBD2 (6 bases). CDR3 amino acids: CSAPSGFSYEQYF. In nucleotides, the CDR3 is TGCAGTGCTCCGAGCGGGTTCTCCTACGAGCAGTACTTC.